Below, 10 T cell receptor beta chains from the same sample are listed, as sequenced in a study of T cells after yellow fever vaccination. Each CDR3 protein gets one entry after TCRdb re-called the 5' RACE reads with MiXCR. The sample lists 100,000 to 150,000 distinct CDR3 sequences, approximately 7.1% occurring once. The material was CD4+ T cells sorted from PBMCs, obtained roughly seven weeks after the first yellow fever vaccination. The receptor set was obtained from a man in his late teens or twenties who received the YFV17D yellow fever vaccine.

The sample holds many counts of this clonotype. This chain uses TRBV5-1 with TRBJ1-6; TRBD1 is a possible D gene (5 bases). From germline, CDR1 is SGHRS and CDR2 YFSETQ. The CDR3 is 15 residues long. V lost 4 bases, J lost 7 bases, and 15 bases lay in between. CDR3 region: CASSNGTLRNSPLHF. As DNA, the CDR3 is TGCGCCAGCAGCAACGGGACCTTAAGGAATTCACCCCTCCACTTT.

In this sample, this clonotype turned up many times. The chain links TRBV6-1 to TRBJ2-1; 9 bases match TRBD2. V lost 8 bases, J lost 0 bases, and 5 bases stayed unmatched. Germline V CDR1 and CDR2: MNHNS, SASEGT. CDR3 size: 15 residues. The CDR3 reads CASGSGGVSYNEQFF. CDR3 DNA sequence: TGTGCCAGCGGTAGCGGGGGTGTCTCCTACAATGAGCAGTTCTTC.

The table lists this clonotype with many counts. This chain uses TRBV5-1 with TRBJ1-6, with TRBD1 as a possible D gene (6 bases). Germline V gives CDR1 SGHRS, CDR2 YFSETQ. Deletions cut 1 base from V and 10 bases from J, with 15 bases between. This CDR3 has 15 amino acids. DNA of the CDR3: TGCGCCAGCAGCTTGACCCCCCAGGGGCAATCACCCCTCCACTTT. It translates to CASSLTPQGQSPLHF. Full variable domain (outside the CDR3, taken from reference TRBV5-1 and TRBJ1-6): KAGVTQTPRYLIKTRGQQVTLSCSPISGHRSVSWYQQTPGQGLQFLFEYFSETQRNKGNFPGRFSGRQFSNSRSEMNVSTLELGDSALYLCASSLTPQGQSPLHFGNGTRLTVT.

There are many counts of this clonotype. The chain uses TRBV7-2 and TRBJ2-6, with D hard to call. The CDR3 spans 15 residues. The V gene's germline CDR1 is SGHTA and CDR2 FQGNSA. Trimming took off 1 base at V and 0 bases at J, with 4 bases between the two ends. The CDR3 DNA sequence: TGTGCCAGCAGCTTAGAGGTCTCTGGGGCCAACGTCCTGACTTTC. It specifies CASSLEVSGANVLTF.

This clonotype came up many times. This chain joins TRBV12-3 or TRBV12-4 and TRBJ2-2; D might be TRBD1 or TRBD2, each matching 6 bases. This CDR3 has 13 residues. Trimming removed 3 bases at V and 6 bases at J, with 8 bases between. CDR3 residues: CASSFRGPGELFF. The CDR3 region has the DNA TGTGCCAGCAGTTTCCGGGGGCCCGGGGAGCTGTTTTTT.

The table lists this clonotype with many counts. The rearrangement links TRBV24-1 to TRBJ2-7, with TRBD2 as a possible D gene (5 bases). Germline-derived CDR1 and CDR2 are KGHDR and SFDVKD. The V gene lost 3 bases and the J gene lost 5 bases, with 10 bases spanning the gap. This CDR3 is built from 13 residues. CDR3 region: CATSDHGVHEQYV. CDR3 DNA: TGTGCCACCAGTGATCACGGGGTCCACGAGCAGTACGTC.

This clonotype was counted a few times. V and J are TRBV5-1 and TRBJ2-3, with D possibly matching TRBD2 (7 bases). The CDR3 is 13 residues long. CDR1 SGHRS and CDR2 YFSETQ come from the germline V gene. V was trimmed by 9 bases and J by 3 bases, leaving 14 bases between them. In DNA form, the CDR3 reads TGCGCCACCGAGGGGGAGGGGACAGATACGCAGTATTTT. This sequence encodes CATEGEGTDTQYF.

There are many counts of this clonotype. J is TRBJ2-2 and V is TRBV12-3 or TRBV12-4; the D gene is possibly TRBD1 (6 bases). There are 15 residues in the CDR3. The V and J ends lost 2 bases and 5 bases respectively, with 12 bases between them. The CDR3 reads CASSLSGVVTGELFF. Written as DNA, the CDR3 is TGTGCCAGCAGTTTATCAGGGGTTGTAACCGGGGAGCTGTTTTTT.

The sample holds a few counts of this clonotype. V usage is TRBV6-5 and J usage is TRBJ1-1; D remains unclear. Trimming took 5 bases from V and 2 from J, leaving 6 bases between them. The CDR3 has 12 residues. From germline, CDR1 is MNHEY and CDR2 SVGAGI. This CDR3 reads CASSQTNTEAFF. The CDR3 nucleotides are TGTGCCAGCAGTCAGACCAACACTGAAGCTTTCTTT.

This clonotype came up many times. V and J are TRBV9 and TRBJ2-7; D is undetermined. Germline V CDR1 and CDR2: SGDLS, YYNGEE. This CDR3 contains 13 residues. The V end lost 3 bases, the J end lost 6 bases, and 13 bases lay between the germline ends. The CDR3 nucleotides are TGTGCCAGCAGCGGGTACGTTAGTGGCGAGCAGTACTTC. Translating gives CASSGYVSGEQYF.